What follows is one T cell receptor beta chain and its context. Its specificity is unknown. V dropped 11 bases and J dropped 6 bases, with 17 bases sitting between them. The CDR3 runs to 13 residues. CDR1 is MNHNY, CDR2 SVGAGI, per germline (reference sequence). The sample originates from a study of cytomegalovirus exposure and HLA in healthy donors. Study-wide context: HLA-typed donors were the source of around 80 million unique TCRs, which an early data release held.

General study points: Cytomegalovirus status, reportedly, was diagnosed with high specificity and sensitivity by the classifier. Indistinguishable V segments such as TRBV6-2 and TRBV6-3 were excluded.

The PCR had 60 Vbeta and 13 Jbeta primers. Measured with immunoSEQ multiplex PCR; TCRdb has only the in-frame clones, and not every one. The table lists some 150,000 clones, roughly four fifths of them singletons. The receptor comes from a man aged 45 to 65 in good health and CMV-seropositive. V usage is TRBV6-6 and J usage is TRBJ1-5; D is uncertain. Sequencing used PBMCs. CDR3 DNA: TGTGCCTCCCGGCTAGCAGCCCCTCAGCCCCAGCATTTT. Its translation is CASRLAAPQPQHF.